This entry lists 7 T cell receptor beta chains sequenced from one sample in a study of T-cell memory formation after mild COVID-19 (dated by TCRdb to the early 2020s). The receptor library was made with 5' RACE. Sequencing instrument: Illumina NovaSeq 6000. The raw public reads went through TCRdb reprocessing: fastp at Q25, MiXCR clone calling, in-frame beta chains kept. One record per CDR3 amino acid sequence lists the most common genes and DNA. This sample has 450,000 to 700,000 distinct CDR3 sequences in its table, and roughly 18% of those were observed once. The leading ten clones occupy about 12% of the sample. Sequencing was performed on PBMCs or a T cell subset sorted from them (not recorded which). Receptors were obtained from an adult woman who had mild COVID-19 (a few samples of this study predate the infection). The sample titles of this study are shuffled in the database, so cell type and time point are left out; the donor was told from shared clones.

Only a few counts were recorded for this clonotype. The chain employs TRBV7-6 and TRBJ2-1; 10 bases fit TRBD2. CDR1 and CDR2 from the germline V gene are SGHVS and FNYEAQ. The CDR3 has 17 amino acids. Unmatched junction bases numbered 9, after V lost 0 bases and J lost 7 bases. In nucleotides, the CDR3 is TGTGCCAGCAGCTTAGCGGCCTCTAGCGGGGGTGCGAATGAGCAGTTCTTC. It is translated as CASSLAASSGGANEQFF. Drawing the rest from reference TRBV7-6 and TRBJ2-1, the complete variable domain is GAGVSQSPRYKVTKRGQDVALRCDPISGHVSLYWYRQALGQGPEFLTYFNYEAQQDKSGLPNDRFSAERPEGSISTLTIQRTEQRDSAMYRCASSLAASSGGANEQFFGPGTRLTVL.

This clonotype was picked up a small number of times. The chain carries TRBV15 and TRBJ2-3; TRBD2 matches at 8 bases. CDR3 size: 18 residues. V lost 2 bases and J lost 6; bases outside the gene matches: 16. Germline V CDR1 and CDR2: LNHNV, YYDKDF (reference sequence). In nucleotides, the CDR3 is TGTGCCACCAGCAGAACCCCAACCCTCTGGCGGGGGGCCGATACGCAGTATTTT. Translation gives CATSRTPTLWRGADTQYF.

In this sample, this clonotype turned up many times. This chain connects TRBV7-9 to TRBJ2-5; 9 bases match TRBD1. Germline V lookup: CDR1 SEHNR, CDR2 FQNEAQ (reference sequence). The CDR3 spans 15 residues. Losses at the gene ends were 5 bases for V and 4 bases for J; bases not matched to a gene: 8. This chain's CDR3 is CASSPDRGEGETQYF. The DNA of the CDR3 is TGTGCCAGCAGCCCGGACAGGGGCGAAGGAGAGACCCAGTACTTC. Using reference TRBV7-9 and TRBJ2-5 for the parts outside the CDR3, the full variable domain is DTGVSQNPRHKITKRGQNVTFRCDPISEHNRLYWYRQTLGQGPEFLTYFQNEAQLEKSRLLSDRFSAERPKGSFSTLEIQRTEQGDSAMYLCASSPDRGEGETQYFGPGTRLLVL.

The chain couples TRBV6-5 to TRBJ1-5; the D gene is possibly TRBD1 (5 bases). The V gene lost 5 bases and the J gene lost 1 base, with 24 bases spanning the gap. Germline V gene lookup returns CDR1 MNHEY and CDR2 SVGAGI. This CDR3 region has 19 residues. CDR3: CASSHTWGPTGRSNQPQHF. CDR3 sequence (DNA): TGTGCCAGCAGTCATACTTGGGGCCCGACGGGTAGAAGCAATCAGCCCCAGCATTTT.

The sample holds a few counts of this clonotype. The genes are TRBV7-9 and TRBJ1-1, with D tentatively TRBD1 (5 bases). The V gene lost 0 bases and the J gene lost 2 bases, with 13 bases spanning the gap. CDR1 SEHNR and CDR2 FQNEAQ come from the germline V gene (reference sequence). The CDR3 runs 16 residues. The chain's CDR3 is CASSLAAGGGNTEAFF. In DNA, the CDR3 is TGTGCCAGCAGCTTAGCCGCTGGGGGGGGAAACACTGAAGCTTTCTTT.

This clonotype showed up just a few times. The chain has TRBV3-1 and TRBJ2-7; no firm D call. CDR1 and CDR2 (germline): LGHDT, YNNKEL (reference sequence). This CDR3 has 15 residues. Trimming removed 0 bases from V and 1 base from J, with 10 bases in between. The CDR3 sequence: CASSQDRGISYEQYF. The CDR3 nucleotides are TGTGCCAGCAGCCAAGATCGTGGAATTTCCTACGAGCAGTACTTC.

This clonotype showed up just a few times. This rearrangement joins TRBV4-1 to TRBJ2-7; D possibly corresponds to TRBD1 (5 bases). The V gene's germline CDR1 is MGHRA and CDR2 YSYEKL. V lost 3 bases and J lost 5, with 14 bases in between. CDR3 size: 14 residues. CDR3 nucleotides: TGCGCCAGCAGCCAGATGTGGCCCAGGGACGAGCAGTACTTC. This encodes CASSQMWPRDEQYF.